A single sample is the source of the 24 T cell receptor beta chains below, sequenced in a study of shared clonotypes between healthy human individuals. The protocol was immunoSEQ multiplex PCR, while the TCRdb copy is restricted to in-frame clones and leaves out a portion. This sample carries about 2.4 million clones, approximately 93% of them seen once, and the ten largest clones take 0.36%. The sequencing sample was made of naive CD4+ T cells from PBMCs. Regarding subset: CD45RA+ positively selected. These receptors came from a man aged 18 to 29 in good health. Some clones in this sample may be carry-over from other donors' samples.

This chain links TRBV27 with TRBJ1-1, with 8 bases matching TRBD1. The CDR3 sequence is 15 residues long. V was pared by 7 bases and J by 6 bases, with 13 bases of the junction left unmatched. The germline V gene encodes CDR1 MNHEY and CDR2 SMNVEV (reference sequence). CDR3 sequence: CASTNPGTGPPEAFF. Written as DNA, the CDR3 is TGTGCCAGCACCAACCCTGGGACAGGCCCCCCTGAAGCTTTCTTT.

The rearrangement links TRBV5-6 to TRBJ1-2; tentative D call: TRBD1 (5 bases). V was trimmed by 3 bases and J by 4 bases, leaving 13 bases between them. The CDR3 loop spans 14 amino acids. Germline loops: CDR1 SGHDT, CDR2 YYEEEE. CDR3: CASSSGPGGYGYTF. CDR3 sequence (DNA): TGTGCCAGCAGCTCTGGACCGGGGGGCTATGGCTACACCTTC.

The sample holds one count of this clone. The genes are TRBV7-9 and TRBJ2-2; no reliable D call. CDR3 length equals 16 residues. V was trimmed by 2 bases and J by 1 base, leaving 11 bases between them. Germline CDR1 reads SEHNR; CDR2 reads FQNEAQ (reference sequence). CDR3 amino acids: CASSLYTYENTGELFF. CDR3 sequence (DNA): TGTGCCAGCAGCTTATACACGTACGAGAACACCGGGGAGCTGTTTTTT.

CDR3 in DNA: TGCGCCAGCAGCTGGACAGGGCCCGGCACTGAAGCTTTCTTT. Protein: CASSWTGPGTEAFF. The chain couples TRBV5-1 to TRBJ1-1, with 8 nucleotides matching TRBD1. There are 14 residues in the CDR3. Germline lookup yields CDR1 SGHRS and CDR2 YFSETQ. J was trimmed by 4 bases and V by 3 bases; bases with no gene match: 5.

The chain joins TRBV7-9 to TRBJ2-7; 7 nucleotides align to TRBD1. V was clipped by 4 bases and J by 3 bases; unmatched bases: 6. The CDR3 length is 14 residues. Germline V gives CDR1 SEHNR, CDR2 FQNEAQ (reference sequence). The CDR3 sequence: CASSWGQLFYEQYF. The CDR3 bases are TGTGCCAGCAGCTGGGGACAGCTTTTCTACGAGCAGTACTTC.

The chain recombines TRBV5-1 with TRBJ2-1, with 7 bases fitting TRBD1. The junction had 7 bases not matched to a gene; V was cut back by 5 bases and J by 5 bases. The CDR3 length is 14 residues. Germline loops: CDR1 SGHRS, CDR2 YFSETQ. This CDR3 reads CASRRQGDHNEQFF. CDR3 sequence (DNA): TGCGCCAGCAGACGACAGGGAGACCACAATGAGCAGTTCTTC.

V and J are TRBV7-6 and TRBJ2-5; D possibly corresponds to TRBD1 (6 bases). The V end lost 4 bases, the J end lost 6 bases, and 12 bases lay between the germline ends. CDR3 length: 13 amino acids. In germline, CDR1 is SGHVS, CDR2 FNYEAQ. CDR3 in DNA: TGTGCCAGCAGCTCTACAGGGATGAAGACCCAGTACTTC. Translating it yields CASSSTGMKTQYF.

The V call is TRBV28, the J call TRBJ1-6, with D maybe TRBD1 (5 bases). In germline, CDR1 is MDHEN, CDR2 SYDVKM. V lost 11 bases and J lost 0, with 11 bases in between. The CDR3 loop spans 14 amino acids. The CDR3 DNA is TGTGCCGGCGGGACGAGCTCCTATAATTCACCCCTCCACTTT. The encoded protein is CAGGTSSYNSPLHF.

This chain connects TRBV6-5 to TRBJ1-5; tentatively, D is TRBD1 (6 bases). Deletions cut 0 bases from V and 2 bases from J, with 11 bases between. The V gene's germline CDR1 is MNHEY and CDR2 SVGAGI. This CDR3 has 16 amino acids. The CDR3 protein is CASSYSGRGGNQPQHF. In DNA form, the CDR3 reads TGTGCCAGCAGTTACTCGGGCAGGGGAGGCAATCAGCCCCAGCATTTT.

The chain carries TRBV4-2 and TRBJ2-2, with TRBD1 matching 8 bases. The CDR3 runs to 17 residues. Losses at the gene ends were 0 bases for V and 1 base for J; bases not matched to a gene: 4. Germline-derived CDR1 and CDR2 are LGHNA and YNFKEQ. The CDR3 DNA sequence: TGTGCCAGCAGCCAAGATGACAGGGGAGGGAACACCGGGGAGCTGTTTTTT. Its protein is CASSQDDRGGNTGELFF.

The CDR3 coding sequence is TGCAGCCTCGGGGCTGGGGGCGCCGGCTATGGCTACACCTTC. This translates into CSLGAGGAGYGYTF. The genes are TRBV29-1 and TRBJ1-2; D is possibly TRBD1 (6 bases). CDR3 length: 14 residues. In germline, CDR1 is SQVTM, CDR2 ANQGSEA. Trimming stripped 8 bases from V and 4 bases from J, with 20 bases between.

This chain joins TRBV19 and TRBJ2-2; D unresolved. This CDR3 has 16 residues. Germline V CDR1 and CDR2: LNHDA, SQIVND (reference sequence). The germline V and J ends were trimmed by 4 bases and 2 bases, with 14 bases remaining between them. The CDR3 protein is CASSTSSLSNTGELFF. As DNA, the CDR3 is TGTGCCAGTAGTACCTCATCGCTCTCCAACACCGGGGAGCTGTTTTTT. Drawing the rest from reference TRBV19 and TRBJ2-2, the complete variable domain is DGGITQSPKYLFRKEGQNVTLSCEQNLNHDAMYWYRQDPGQGLRLIYYSQIVNDFQKGDIAEGYSVSREKKESFPLTVTSAQKNPTAFYLCASSTSSLSNTGELFFGEGSRLTVL.

The chain employs TRBV5-8 and TRBJ2-7; D is tentatively TRBD1 or TRBD2 (5 bases each). With 2 bases removed from V and 0 bases from J, the gap between germline ends came to 12 bases. CDR3 length: 15 residues. Germline CDR1 reads SGHTS; CDR2 reads YDEGEE. The CDR3 reads CASSLRDASSYEQYF. The CDR3 DNA reads TGTGCCAGCAGCTTAAGGGACGCTAGCTCCTACGAGCAGTACTTC.

As concerns this clone: Distinct nucleotide sequences in the sample also encode this CDR3. The chain uses TRBV5-4 and TRBJ2-7; the match to TRBD1 covers 9 bases. This CDR3 contains 13 residues. The germline V gene encodes CDR1 SGHNT and CDR2 YYREEE (reference sequence). With 4 bases clipped from V and 4 bases from J, the junction kept 3 bases outside the gene matches. CDR3 sequence (DNA): TGTGCCAGCAGCCCGGACAGGGGATACGAGCAGTACTTC. Residues: CASSPDRGYEQYF.

This clone has only a few counts. This CDR3 is also generated by other DNA sequences in the sample. The rearrangement uses TRBV6-5 and TRBJ2-2; D not resolved. Germline V gene sequence: CDR1 MNHEY, CDR2 SVGAGI. The CDR3 totals 11 residues. With 2 bases removed from V and 6 bases from J, the gap between germline ends came to 1 base. CDR3 region: CASSYAGELFF. The CDR3 DNA follows: TGTGCCAGCAGTTACGCCGGGGAGCTGTTTTTT.

As regards this clone: In the same sample, other DNA sequences code for this CDR3. V gene TRBV4-1 combines with J gene TRBJ2-5, with D unresolved. The V end lost 1 base, the J end lost 5 bases, and 8 bases lay between the germline ends. Germline V CDR1 and CDR2: MGHRA, YSYEKL. This CDR3 region has 13 residues. Here the CDR3 DNA reads TGCGCCAGCAGCCAAGCAGTCCCGGAGACCCAGTACTTC. It codes for CASSQAVPETQYF.

The chain employs TRBV15 and TRBJ1-2; D possibly corresponds to TRBD1 (5 bases). The germline V gene encodes CDR1 LNHNV and CDR2 YYDKDF (reference sequence). V lost 1 base to trimming and J lost 8 bases, with 17 bases between them. CDR3 size: 15 residues. Written as DNA, the CDR3 is TGTGCCACCAGCAGAGTAGGGGAAGTTTTCAAAGGCTACACCTTC. As protein: CATSRVGEVFKGYTF.

This clone was seen once. The limits of the CDR3 on the DNA are not certain, so only TCRdb's listed CDR3 is given. V and J are TRBV21-1 and TRBJ1-3; the table's D call of TRBD1 was not tested on the DNA. TRBV21-1 is given as a pseudogene. 17 amino acids form the CDR3, both terminal residues included. CDR3 residues: CASRERFGTGAGNTIYF.

The chain combines TRBV29-1 with TRBJ2-7, with TRBD1 identical over 7 bases. The CDR3 length is 14 residues. Germline CDR1 is SQVTM and CDR2 is ANQGSEA. Unmatched junction bases numbered 13, after V lost 5 bases and J lost 6 bases. The CDR3 is CSVRGAGGIGEQYF. CDR3 bases: TGCAGCGTTCGAGGGGCAGGGGGTATAGGCGAGCAGTACTTC.

With regard to this clone: The sample holds other DNA sequences that translate to the same CDR3. V is TRBV7-2 and J is TRBJ1-3; D is undetermined. The V end was cut by 6 bases, the J end by 0 bases, with 6 bases between. Germline CDR1 and CDR2: SGHTA and FQGNSA. The CDR3 extends over 13 amino acids. CDR3 DNA: TGTGCCAGCAGTCCGCGCTCTGGAAACACCATATATTTT. Protein: CASSPRSGNTIYF.

The chain uses TRBV9 and TRBJ1-2, with D hard to call. CDR3 size: 14 residues. Germline V lookup: CDR1 SGDLS, CDR2 YYNGEE. V lost 4 bases, J lost 6 bases, and 16 bases lay in between. The CDR3 DNA sequence: TGTGCCAGCAGCCCAGGCGGCGCACCCGATGGCTACACCTTC. This translates into CASSPGGAPDGYTF.

The rearrangement uses TRBV6-5 and TRBJ2-7; 8 bases fit TRBD1. CDR1 MNHEY and CDR2 SVGAGI come from the germline V gene. CDR3 length equals 14 residues. After removal of 6 bases from V and 4 bases from J, the junction contained 8 bases not matched to a gene. The CDR3 loop reads CASRGQGAGYEQYF. As DNA, the CDR3 is TGTGCCAGCAGGGGCCAGGGGGCAGGATACGAGCAGTACTTC.

The chain links TRBV28 to TRBJ1-5; perhaps TRBD1 as D (6 bases). Deletions cut 6 bases from V and 7 bases from J, with 22 bases between. In germline, CDR1 is MDHEN, CDR2 SYDVKM. The CDR3 has 16 amino acids. CDR3 residues: CASRPPGGLQGQPQHF. The CDR3 DNA is TGTGCCAGCAGACCCCCCGGTGGATTGCAGGGGCAGCCCCAGCATTTT.

The rearrangement links TRBV28 to TRBJ1-1, with D uncertain. Germline values: CDR1 MDHEN, CDR2 SYDVKM. The V gene lost 6 bases and the J gene lost 0 bases, with 5 bases spanning the gap. This CDR3 is built from 12 residues. CDR3 loop: CASRSLNTEAFF. CDR3 bases: TGTGCCAGCAGAAGCCTGAACACTGAAGCTTTCTTT.